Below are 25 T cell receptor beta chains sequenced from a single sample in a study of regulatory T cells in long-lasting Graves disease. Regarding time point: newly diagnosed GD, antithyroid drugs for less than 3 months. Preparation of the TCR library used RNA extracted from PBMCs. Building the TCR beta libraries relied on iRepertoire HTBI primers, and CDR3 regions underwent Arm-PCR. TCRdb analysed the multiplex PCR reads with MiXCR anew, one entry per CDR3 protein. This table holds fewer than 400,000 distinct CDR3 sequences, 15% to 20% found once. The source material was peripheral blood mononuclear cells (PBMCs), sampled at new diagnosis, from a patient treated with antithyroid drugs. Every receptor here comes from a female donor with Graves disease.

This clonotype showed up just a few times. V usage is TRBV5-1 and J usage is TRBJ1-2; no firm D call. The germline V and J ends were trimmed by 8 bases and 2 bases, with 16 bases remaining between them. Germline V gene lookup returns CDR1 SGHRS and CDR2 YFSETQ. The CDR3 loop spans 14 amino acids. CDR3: CASFTPGLNYGYTF. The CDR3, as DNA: TGCGCCAGTTTTACTCCCGGGCTCAACTATGGCTACACCTTC.

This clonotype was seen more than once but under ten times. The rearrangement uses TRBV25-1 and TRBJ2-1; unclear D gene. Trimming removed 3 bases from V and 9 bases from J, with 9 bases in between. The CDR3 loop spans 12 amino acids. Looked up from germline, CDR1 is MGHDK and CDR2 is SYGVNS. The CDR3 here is CASSDGYGEQFF. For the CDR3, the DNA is TGTGCCAGCAGTGATGGCTATGGTGAGCAGTTCTTC.

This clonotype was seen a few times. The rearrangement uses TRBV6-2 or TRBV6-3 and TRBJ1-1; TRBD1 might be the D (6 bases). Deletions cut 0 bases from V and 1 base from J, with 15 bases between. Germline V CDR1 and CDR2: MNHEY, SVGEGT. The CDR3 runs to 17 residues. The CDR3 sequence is CASSYSSDPDRNTEAFF. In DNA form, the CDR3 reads TGTGCCAGCAGTTACTCATCGGACCCGGACAGGAACACTGAAGCTTTCTTT.

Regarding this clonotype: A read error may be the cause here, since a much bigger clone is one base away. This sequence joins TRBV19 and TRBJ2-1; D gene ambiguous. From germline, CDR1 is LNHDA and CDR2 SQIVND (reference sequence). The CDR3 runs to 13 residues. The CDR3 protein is CATSPIPLDEQLF. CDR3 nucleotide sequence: TGTGCCACGAGCCCGATACCCCTAGATGAGCAGCTCTTC.

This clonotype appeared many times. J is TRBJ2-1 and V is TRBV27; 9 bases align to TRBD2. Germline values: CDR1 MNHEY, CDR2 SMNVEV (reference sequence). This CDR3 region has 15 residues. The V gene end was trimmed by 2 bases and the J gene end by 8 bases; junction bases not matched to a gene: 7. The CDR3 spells CASSLGAGLAHEQFF. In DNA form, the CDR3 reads TGTGCCAGCAGTTTAGGGGCGGGACTAGCCCATGAGCAGTTCTTC.

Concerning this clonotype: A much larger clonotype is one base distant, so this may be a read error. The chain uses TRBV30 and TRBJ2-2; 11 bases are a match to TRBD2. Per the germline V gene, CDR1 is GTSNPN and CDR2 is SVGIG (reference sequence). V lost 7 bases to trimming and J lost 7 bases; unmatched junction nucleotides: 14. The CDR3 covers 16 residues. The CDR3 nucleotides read TGTGCCTTGGAGAAGGGACTAGCGGAGTGGGGCGGGGAGCTGTTTTTT. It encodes CALEKGLAEWGGELFF.

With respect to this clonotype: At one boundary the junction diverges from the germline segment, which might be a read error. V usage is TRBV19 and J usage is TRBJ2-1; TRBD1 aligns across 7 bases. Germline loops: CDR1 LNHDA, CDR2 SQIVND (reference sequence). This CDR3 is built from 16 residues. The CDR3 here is CVSSTWARGPADEQFF. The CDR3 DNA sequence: TGTGTCAGTAGTACCTGGGCAAGGGGGCCGGCCGATGAGCAGTTCTTC.

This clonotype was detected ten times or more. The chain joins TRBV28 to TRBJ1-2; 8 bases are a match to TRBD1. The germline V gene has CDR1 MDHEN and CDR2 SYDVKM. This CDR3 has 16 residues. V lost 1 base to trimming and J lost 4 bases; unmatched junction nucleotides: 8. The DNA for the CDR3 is TGTGCCAGCAGTTTATTGACAGGGGTTTCGGGCTATGGCTACACCTTC. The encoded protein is CASSLLTGVSGYGYTF.

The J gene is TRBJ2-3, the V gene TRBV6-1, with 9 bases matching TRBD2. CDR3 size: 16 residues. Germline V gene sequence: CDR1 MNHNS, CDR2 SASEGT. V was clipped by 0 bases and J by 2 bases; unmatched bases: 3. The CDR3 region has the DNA TGTGCCAGCAGTGAAGCTGTAGCGGGAGACACAGATACGCAGTATTTT. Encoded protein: CASSEAVAGDTDTQYF.

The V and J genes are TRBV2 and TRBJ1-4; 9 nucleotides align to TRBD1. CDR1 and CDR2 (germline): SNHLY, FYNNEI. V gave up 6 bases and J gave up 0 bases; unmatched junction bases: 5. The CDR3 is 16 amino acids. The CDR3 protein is CASSKDRGATNEKLFF. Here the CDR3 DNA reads TGTGCCAGCAGCAAGGACAGGGGTGCAACTAATGAAAAACTGTTTTTT. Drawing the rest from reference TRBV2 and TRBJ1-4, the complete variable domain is EPEVTQTPSHQVTQMGQEVILRCVPISNHLYFYWYRQILGQKVEFLVSFYNNEISEKSEIFDDQFSVERPDGSNFTLKIRSTKLEDSAMYFCASSKDRGATNEKLFFGSGTQLSVL.

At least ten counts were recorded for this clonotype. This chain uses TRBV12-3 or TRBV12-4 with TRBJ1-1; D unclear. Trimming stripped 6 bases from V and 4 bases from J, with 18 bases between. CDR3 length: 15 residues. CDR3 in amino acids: CASRRRSRGGTEAFF. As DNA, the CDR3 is TGTGCCAGCAGGCGAAGGTCCCGGGGAGGCACTGAAGCTTTCTTT.

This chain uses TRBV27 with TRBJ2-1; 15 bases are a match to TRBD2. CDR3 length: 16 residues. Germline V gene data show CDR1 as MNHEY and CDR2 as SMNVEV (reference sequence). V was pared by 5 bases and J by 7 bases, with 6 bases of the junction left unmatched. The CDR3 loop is CASSPRTSGRANEQFF. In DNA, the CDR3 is TGTGCCAGCAGTCCGAGGACTAGCGGGAGGGCAAATGAGCAGTTCTTC.

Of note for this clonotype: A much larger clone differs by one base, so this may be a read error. CDR3 sequence: CSARAESTSGEQFF. The CDR3 DNA reads as TGCAGTGCTAGAGCGGAATCCACCTCAGGAGAGCAGTTCTTC. The chain carries TRBV20-1 and TRBJ2-1; D is undetermined. With 1 base removed from V and 10 bases from J, the gap between germline ends came to 17 bases. Germline V gene data show CDR1 as DFQATT and CDR2 as SNEGSKA (reference sequence). The CDR3 length is 14 residues.

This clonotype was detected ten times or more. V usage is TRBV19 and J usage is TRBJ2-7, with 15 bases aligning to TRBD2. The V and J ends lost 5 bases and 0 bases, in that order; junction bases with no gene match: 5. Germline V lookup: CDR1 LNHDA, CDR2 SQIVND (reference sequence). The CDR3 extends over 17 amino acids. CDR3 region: CASSAGLAGGSSYEQYF. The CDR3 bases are TGTGCCAGTAGTGCGGGACTAGCGGGAGGAAGCTCCTACGAGCAGTACTTC.

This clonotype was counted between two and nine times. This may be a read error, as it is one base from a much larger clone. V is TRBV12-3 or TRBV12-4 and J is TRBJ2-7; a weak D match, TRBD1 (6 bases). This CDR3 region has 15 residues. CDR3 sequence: CASSLARGSWSEQCF. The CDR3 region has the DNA TGTGCCAGCAGTTTGGCCAGGGGATCCTGGTCCGAGCAGTGCTTC.

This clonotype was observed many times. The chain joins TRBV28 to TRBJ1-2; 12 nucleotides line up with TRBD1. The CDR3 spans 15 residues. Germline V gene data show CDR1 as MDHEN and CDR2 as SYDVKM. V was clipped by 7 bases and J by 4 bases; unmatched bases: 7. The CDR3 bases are TGTGCCAGCATCAATCCGGGACAGGGGGCCTATGGCTACACCTTC. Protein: CASINPGQGAYGYTF.

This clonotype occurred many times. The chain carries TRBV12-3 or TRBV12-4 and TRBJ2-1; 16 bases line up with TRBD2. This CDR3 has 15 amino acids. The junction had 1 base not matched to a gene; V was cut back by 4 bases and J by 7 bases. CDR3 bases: TGTGCCAGCAGTTGGGGACTAGCGGGAGGGAATGAGCAGTTCTTC. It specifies CASSWGLAGGNEQFF.

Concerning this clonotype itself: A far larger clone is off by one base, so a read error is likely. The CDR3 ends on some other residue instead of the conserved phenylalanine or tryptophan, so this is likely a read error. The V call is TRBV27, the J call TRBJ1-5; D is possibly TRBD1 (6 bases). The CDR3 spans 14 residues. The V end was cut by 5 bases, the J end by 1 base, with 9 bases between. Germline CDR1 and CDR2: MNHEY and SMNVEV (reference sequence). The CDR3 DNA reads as TGTGCCAGCAGTCTTGGACAGAGCAATCAGCCCCAGCATCTT. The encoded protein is CASSLGQSNQPQHL.

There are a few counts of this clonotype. CDR3 loop: CATSGEAHQPQHF. The CDR3 DNA sequence: TGTGCCACCAGTGGCGAGGCCCATCAGCCCCAGCATTTT. The chain is built from TRBV24-1 and TRBJ1-5, with D uncertain. Germline V CDR1 and CDR2: KGHDR, SFDVKD. Between the trimmed V and J ends, which lost 5 bases and 5 bases, there was a span of 9 bases. The CDR3 loop spans 13 amino acids.

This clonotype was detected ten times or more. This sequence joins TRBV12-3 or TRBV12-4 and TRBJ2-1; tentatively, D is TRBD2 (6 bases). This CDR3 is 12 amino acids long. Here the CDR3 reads CAGARDYNEQFF. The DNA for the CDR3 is TGTGCAGGAGCGCGGGATTACAATGAGCAGTTCTTC.

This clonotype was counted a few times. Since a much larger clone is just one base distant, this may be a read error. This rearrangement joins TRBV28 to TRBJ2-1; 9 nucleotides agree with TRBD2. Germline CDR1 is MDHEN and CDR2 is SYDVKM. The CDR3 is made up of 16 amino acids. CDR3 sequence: CASSISGSRDLGERFF. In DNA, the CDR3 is TGTGCCAGCAGTATTAGCGGGAGTCGAGATTTGGGTGAGCGGTTCTTC.

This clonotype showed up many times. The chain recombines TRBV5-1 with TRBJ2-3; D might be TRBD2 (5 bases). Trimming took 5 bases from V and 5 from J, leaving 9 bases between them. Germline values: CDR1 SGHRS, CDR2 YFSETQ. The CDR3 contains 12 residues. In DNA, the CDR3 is TGCGCCAGCAGGGGAGTTGGAGATACGCAGTATTTT. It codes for CASRGVGDTQYF. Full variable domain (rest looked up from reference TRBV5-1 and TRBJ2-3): KAGVTQTPRYLIKTRGQQVTLSCSPISGHRSVSWYQQTPGQGLQFLFEYFSETQRNKGNFPGRFSGRQFSNSRSEMNVSTLELGDSALYLCASRGVGDTQYFGPGTRLTVL.

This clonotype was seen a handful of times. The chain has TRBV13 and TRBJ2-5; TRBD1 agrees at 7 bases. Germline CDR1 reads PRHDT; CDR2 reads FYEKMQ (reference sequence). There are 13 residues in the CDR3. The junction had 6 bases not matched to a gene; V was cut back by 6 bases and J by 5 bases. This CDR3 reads CASRYRGHETQYF. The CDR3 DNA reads TGTGCCAGCAGATACAGGGGCCATGAGACCCAGTACTTC.

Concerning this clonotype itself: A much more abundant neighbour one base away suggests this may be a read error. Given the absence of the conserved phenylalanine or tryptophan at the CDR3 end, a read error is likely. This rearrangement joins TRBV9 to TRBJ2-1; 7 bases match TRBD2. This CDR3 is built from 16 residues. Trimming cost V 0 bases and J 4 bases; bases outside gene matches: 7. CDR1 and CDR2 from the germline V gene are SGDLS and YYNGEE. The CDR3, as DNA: TGTGCCAGCAGCGTAGCGAGTAGCGGGTATTACAATGAGCAGTTCTCC. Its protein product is CASSVASSGYYNEQFS.

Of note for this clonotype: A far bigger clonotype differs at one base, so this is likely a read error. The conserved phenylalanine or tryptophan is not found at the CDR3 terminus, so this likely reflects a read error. The CDR3 bases are TGTGCCAGCAGCTCACAGGGGGTAGCGGGAGCCGTACAAGAGACCCAGTACCTC. Protein sequence: CASSSQGVAGAVQETQYL. The chain is built from TRBV7-9 and TRBJ2-5; perhaps TRBD2 as D (9 bases). The CDR3 loop spans 18 amino acids. The germline V gene encodes CDR1 SEHNR and CDR2 FQNEAQ (reference sequence). V lost 4 bases and J 2 bases, leaving 23 bases between the germline ends.